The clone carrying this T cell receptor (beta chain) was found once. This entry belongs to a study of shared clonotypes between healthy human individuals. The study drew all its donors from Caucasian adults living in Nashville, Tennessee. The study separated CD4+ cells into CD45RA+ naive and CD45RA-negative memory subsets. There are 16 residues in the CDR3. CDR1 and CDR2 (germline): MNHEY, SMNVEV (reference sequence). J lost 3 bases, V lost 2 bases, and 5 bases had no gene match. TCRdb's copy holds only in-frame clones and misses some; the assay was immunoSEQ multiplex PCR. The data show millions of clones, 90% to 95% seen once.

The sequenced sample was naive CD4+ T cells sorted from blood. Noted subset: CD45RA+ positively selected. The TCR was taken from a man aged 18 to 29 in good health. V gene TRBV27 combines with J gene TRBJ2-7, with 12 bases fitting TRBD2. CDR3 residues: CASSLTRLAGDYEQYF. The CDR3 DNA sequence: TGTGCCAGCAGTTTAACACGACTAGCGGGGGACTACGAGCAGTACTTC.